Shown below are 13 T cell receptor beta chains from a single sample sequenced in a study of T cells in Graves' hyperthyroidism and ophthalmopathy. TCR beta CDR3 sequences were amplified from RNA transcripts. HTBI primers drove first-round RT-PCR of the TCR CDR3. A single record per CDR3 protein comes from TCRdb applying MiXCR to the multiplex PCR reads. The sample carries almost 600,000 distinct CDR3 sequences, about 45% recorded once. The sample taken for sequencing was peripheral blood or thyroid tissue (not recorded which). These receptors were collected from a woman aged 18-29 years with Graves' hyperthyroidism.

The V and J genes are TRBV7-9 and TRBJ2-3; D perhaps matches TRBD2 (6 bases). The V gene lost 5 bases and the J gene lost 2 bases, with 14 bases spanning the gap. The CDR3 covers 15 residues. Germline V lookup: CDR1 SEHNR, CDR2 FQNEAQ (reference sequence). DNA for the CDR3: TGTGCCAGCAGCCAGCGGGTCCCGACCACAGATACGCAGTATTTT. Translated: CASSQRVPTTDTQYF.

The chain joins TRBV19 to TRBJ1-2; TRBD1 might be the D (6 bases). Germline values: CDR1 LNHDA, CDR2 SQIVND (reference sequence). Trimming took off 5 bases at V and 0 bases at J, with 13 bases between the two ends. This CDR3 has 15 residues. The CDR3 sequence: CASSERTVANYGYTF. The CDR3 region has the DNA TGTGCCAGTAGTGAGAGGACAGTAGCTAACTATGGCTACACCTTC.

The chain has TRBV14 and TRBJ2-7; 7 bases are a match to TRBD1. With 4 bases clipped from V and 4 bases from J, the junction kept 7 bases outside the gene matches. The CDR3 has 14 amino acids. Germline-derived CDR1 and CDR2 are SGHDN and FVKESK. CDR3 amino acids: CASSPDRDEYEQYF. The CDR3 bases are TGTGCCAGCAGCCCCGACAGGGATGAGTACGAGCAGTACTTC.

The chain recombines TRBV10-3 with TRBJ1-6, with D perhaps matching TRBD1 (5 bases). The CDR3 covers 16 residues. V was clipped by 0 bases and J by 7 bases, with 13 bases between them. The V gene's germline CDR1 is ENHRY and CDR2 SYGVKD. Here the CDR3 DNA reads TGTGCCATCAGTGAGTCGATAAGGGGCGCGAATTCACCCCTCCACTTT. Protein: CAISESIRGANSPLHF.

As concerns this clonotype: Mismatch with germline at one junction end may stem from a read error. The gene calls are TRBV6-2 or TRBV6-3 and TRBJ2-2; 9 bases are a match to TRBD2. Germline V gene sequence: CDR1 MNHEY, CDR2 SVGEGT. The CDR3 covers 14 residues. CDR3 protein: CANSYGLAMGELFF. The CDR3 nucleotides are TGTGCCAACAGTTACGGACTAGCGATGGGGGAGCTGTTTTTT.

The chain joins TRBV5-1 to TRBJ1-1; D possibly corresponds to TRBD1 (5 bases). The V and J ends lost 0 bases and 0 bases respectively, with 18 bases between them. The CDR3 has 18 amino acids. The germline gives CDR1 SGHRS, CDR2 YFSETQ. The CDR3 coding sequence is TGCGCCAGCAGCTTGGCCTCGCTAGCGGGACGGTTGAACACTGAAGCTTTCTTT. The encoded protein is CASSLASLAGRLNTEAFF.

The CDR3 loop reads CAISDYSGSVSLSEQYF. The DNA for the CDR3 is TGTGCCATCAGTGACTATAGCGGGAGCGTTAGTCTCTCCGAGCAGTACTTC. The chain couples TRBV10-3 to TRBJ2-7; 9 bases fit TRBD2. The CDR3 has 17 amino acids. The germline V gene has CDR1 ENHRY and CDR2 SYGVKD. V lost 3 bases to trimming and J lost 6 bases; unmatched junction nucleotides: 15.

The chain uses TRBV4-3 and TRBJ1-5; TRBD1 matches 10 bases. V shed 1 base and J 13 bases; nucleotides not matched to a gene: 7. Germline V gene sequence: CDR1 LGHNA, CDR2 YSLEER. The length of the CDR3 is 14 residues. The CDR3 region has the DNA TGCGCCAGCAGCCAAGGCACGGGACAGGGGCCTCAGCATTTT. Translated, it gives CASSQGTGQGPQHF.

CDR3: CASSVAYRGAETQYF. As DNA, the CDR3 is TGTGCCAGCAGCGTAGCTTACAGGGGCGCGGAGACCCAGTACTTC. The rearrangement joins TRBV9 to TRBJ2-5, with 7 bases identical to TRBD1. The J segment lost 5 bases and the V segment lost 0 bases, leaving 7 bases of the junction unmatched. The CDR3 has 15 amino acids. CDR1 and CDR2 (germline): SGDLS, YYNGEE.

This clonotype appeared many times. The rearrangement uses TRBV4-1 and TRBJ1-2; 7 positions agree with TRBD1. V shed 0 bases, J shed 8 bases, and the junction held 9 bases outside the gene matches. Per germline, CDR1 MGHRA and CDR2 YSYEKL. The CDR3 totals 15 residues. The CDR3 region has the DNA TGCGCCAGCAGCCAAGATTGGGGACAGTGGGGAGGCTACACCTTC. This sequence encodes CASSQDWGQWGGYTF.

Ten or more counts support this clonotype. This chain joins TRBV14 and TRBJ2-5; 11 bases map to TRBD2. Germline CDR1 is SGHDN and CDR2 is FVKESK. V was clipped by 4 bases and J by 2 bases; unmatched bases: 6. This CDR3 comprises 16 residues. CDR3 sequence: CASSLRLAGRQETQYF. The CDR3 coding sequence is TGTGCCAGCAGCCTGAGACTAGCGGGAAGGCAAGAGACCCAGTACTTC.

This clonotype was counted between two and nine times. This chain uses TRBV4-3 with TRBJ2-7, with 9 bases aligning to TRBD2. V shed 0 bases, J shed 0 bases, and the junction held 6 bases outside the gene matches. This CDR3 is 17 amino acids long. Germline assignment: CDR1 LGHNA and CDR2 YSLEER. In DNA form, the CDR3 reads TGCGCCAGCAGCCAAGATGGGGCGGGGGGGAGCTCCTACGAGCAGTACTTC. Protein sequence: CASSQDGAGGSSYEQYF.

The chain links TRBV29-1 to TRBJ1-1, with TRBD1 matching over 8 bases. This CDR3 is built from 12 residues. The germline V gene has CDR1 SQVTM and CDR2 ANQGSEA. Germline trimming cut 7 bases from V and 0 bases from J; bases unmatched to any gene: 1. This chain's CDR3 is CSGDRMNTEAFF. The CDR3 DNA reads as TGCAGCGGGGACAGGATGAACACTGAAGCTTTCTTT.